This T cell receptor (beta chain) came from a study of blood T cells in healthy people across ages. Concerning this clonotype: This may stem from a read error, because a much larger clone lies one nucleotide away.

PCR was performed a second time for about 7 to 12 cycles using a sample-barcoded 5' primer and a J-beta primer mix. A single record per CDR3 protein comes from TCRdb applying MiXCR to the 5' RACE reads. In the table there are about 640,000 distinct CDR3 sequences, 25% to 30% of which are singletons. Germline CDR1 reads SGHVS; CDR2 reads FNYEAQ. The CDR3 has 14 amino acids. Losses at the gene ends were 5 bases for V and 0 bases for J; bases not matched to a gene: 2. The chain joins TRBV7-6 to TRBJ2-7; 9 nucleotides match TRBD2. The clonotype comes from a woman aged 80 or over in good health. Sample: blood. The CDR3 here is CASSRTSVSYEQYF. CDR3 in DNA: TGTGCCAGCAGCCGGACTAGCGTCTCCTACGAGCAGTACTTC. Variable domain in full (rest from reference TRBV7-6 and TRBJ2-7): GAGVSQSPRYKVTKRGQDVALRCDPISGHVSLYWYRQALGQGPEFLTYFNYEAQQDKSGLPNDRFSAERPEGSISTLTIQRTEQRDSAMYRCASSRTSVSYEQYFGPGTRLTVT.